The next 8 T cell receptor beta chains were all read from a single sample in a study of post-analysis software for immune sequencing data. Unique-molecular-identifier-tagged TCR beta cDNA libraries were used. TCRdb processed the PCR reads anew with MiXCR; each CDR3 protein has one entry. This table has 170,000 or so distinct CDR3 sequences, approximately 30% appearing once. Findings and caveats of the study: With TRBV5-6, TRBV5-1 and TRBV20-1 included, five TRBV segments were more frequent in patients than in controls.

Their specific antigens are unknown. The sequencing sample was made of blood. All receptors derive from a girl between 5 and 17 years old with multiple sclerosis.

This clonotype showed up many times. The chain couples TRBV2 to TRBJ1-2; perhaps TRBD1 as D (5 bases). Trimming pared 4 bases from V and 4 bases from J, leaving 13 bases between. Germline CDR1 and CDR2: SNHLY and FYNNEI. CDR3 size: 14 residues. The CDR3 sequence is CASSVGRTLYGYTF. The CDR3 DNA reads TGTGCCAGCAGTGTGGGACGGACCCTCTATGGCTACACCTTC.

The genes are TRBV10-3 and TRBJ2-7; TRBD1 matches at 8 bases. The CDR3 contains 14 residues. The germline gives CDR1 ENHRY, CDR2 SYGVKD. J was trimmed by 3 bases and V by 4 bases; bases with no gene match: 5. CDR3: CAISAWDRNYEQYF. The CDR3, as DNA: TGTGCCATCAGTGCGTGGGACAGGAACTACGAGCAGTACTTC.

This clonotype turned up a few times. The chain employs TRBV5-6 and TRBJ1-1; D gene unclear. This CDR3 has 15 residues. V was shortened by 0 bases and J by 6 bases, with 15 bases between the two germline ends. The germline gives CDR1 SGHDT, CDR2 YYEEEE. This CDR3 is CASSLARLAQSEAFF. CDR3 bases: TGTGCCAGCAGCTTGGCCCGGTTAGCTCAATCTGAAGCTTTCTTT.

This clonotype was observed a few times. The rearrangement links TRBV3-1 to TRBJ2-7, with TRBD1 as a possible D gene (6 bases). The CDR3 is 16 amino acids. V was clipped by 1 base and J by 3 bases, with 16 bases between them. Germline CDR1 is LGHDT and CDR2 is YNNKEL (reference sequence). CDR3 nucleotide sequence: TGTGCCAGCAGCCAAGGAGACAGGAACCCACTCTACGAGCAGTACTTC. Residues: CASSQGDRNPLYEQYF.

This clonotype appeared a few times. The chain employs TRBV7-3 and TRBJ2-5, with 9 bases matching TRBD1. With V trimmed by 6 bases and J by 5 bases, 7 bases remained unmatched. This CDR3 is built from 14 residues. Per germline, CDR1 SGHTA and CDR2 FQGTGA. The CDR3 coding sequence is TGTGCCAGCAGTAAGGGACAGGGAGGGGAGACCCAGTACTTC. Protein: CASSKGQGGETQYF.

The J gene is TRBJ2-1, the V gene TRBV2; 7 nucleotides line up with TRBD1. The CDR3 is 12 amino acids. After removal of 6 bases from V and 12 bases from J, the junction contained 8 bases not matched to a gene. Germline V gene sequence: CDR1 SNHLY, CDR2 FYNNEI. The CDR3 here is CASRGDRSRQFF. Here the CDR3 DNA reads TGTGCCAGCAGGGGGGACAGATCGAGGCAGTTCTTC.

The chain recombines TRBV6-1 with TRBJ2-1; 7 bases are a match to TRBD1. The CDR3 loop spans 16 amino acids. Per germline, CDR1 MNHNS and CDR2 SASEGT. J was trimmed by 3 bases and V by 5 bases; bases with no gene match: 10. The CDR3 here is CASSQHTGADYNEQFF. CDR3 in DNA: TGTGCCAGCAGTCAACACACAGGGGCAGACTACAATGAGCAGTTCTTC.

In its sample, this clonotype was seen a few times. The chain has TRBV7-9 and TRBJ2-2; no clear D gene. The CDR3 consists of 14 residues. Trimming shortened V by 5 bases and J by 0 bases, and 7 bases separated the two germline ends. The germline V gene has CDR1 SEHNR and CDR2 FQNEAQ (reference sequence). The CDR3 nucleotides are TGTGCCAGCAGCACCAGCGCGAACACCGGGGAGCTGTTTTTT. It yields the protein CASSTSANTGELFF.